This note documents a single T cell receptor beta chain sequence. The data are from a study of blood T cell repertoires in COVID-19. Whole-study context: Donors in the United States, Italy and Spain gave samples during acute or convalescent COVID-19.

The V gene end was trimmed by 7 bases and the J gene end by 2 bases; junction bases not matched to a gene: 12. There are 17 residues in the CDR3. Germline CDR1 and CDR2: SGHVS and FQNEAQ. Sequencing used immunoSEQ multiplex PCR; TCRdb keeps in-frame clones, though not all of them. The sample has 250,000 to 400,000 clones, 88% seen once; the top ten hold 1.5% to 2%. The sample consisted of peripheral blood. The TCR was taken from a woman in her thirties with COVID-19, enrolled during active disease. The V call is TRBV7-8, the J call TRBJ2-3; 10 nucleotides agree with TRBD2. The DNA for the CDR3 is TGTGCCAGCAAGGGAGGAGGGCTAGCGGGGGCCACAGATACGCAGTATTTT. This codes for CASKGGGLAGATDTQYF. The full variable domain, completed using reference TRBV7-8 and TRBJ2-3, is GAGVSQSPRYKVAKRGQDVALRCDPISGHVSLFWYQQALGQGPEFLTYFQNEAQLDKSGLPSDRFFAERPEGSVSTLKIQRTQQEDSAVYLCASKGGGLAGATDTQYFGPGTRLTVL.